The 15 T cell receptor beta chains reported below all come from one sample, sequenced in a study of CD8+ T cells in alopecia areata. Isolated RNA was reverse transcribed into cDNA used as the sequencing template. The data were produced by immunoSEQ multiplex PCR, yet TCRdb's version contains in-frame clones alone and is incomplete. The sample contains under 250,000 clones, about 53% of which appear only once. This specimen was CD4+ T cells sorted from blood, taken at week 0. Source of these receptors: a human donor with alopecia areata.

This clone has a handful of counts. The chain carries TRBV6-5 and TRBJ2-3; D is possibly TRBD1 (6 bases). CDR3 length: 14 residues. Trimming shortened V by 4 bases and J by 2 bases, and 10 bases separated the two germline ends. Germline lookup yields CDR1 MNHEY and CDR2 SVGAGI. The CDR3 region is CASSWAGDTDTQYF. The CDR3 DNA follows: TGTGCCAGCAGTTGGGCAGGGGACACAGATACGCAGTATTTT.

The V and J genes are TRBV5-1 and TRBJ2-4; the match to TRBD1 covers 7 bases. Germline loops: CDR1 SGHRS, CDR2 YFSETQ. There are 15 residues in the CDR3. The J segment lost 0 bases and the V segment lost 1 base, leaving 1 base of the junction unmatched. The CDR3 region is CASSLRGLAKNIQYF. The CDR3 DNA sequence: TGCGCCAGCAGCTTGAGGGGGCTAGCCAAAAACATTCAGTACTTC.

As concerns this clone: Other DNA sequences in the same sample also yield this CDR3. The chain recombines TRBV7-9 with TRBJ2-2; no reliable D call. This CDR3 region has 14 residues. V dropped 5 bases and J dropped 2 bases, with 9 bases sitting between them. Germline CDR1 and CDR2: SEHNR and FQNEAQ (reference sequence). CDR3 bases: TGTGCCAGCAGCCCCCGGTATAACACCGGGGAGCTGTTTTTT. Encoded protein: CASSPRYNTGELFF.

V is TRBV5-4 and J is TRBJ1-4; 7 bases map to TRBD1. Germline V CDR1 and CDR2: SGHNT, YYREEE (reference sequence). V dropped 0 bases and J dropped 8; count of bases not matched to a gene: 4. CDR3 length equals 14 residues. The CDR3 nucleotides are TGTGCCAGCAGCTTGGGACAGGGAGGCGAAAAACTGTTTTTT. Its translation is CASSLGQGGEKLFF.

The chain has TRBV2 and TRBJ2-3, with D unresolved. V shed 10 bases and J shed 2 bases, with 16 bases lying between them. Germline V gene lookup returns CDR1 SNHLY and CDR2 FYNNEI. The CDR3 has 14 amino acids. CDR3 nucleotides: TGTGCCAACTTCCTGTGGGATAACACAGATACGCAGTATTTT. It is translated as CANFLWDNTDTQYF.

Only a few counts were recorded for this clone. This clone may be a read error of a much larger clone one base away. The genes are TRBV2 and TRBJ2-1; no clear D. This CDR3 has 11 amino acids. The V gene's germline CDR1 is SNHLY and CDR2 FYNNEI. V lost 10 bases to trimming and J lost 0 bases, with 4 bases between them. Written as DNA, the CDR3 is TGTGCCACCAGCTCCTACAATGAGCAGTTCTTC. Amino acids: CATSSYNEQFF. Together with reference TRBV2 and TRBJ2-1, the CDR3 gives the full variable domain: EPEVTQTPSHQVTQMGQEVILRCVPISNHLYFYWYRQILGQKVEFLVSFYNNEISEKSEIFDDQFSVERPDGSNFTLKIRSTKLEDSAMYFCATSSYNEQFFGPGTRLTVL.

This clone has only a few counts. The chain has TRBV29-1 and TRBJ1-4; unclear D gene. Trimming took off 5 bases at V and 6 bases at J, with 16 bases between the two ends. The CDR3 loop spans 14 amino acids. The V gene's germline CDR1 is SQVTM and CDR2 ANQGSEA. CDR3 DNA: TGCAGCGTTCTAGAGGGATTGTCTCATGAAAAACTGTTTTTT. Translating gives CSVLEGLSHEKLFF.

The chain joins TRBV6-5 to TRBJ1-6; 9 nucleotides agree with TRBD1. With 6 bases clipped from V and 7 bases from J, the junction kept 7 bases outside the gene matches. CDR3 length: 15 residues. Per the germline V gene, CDR1 is MNHEY and CDR2 is SVGAGI. CDR3 region: CASRTGQGWNSPLHF. The CDR3 coding sequence is TGTGCCAGCAGGACGGGACAGGGTTGGAATTCACCCCTCCACTTT.

This clone was detected only a few times. At one end the junction does not follow the germline gene, possibly because of a read error. The V gene is TRBV29-1, the J gene TRBJ2-3; 7 nucleotides line up with TRBD1. In germline, CDR1 is SQVTM, CDR2 ANQGSEA. The CDR3 sequence is 15 residues long. This CDR3 is CSAEDWTGSTDTQYF. CDR3 DNA sequence: TGCAGCGCTGAAGATTGGACAGGCAGCACAGATACGCAGTATTTT.

The chain combines TRBV7-8 with TRBJ2-1; 8 nucleotides line up with TRBD2. The J segment lost 9 bases and the V segment lost 5 bases, leaving 12 bases of the junction unmatched. The CDR3 is 15 residues long. Germline CDR1 reads SGHVS; CDR2 reads FQNEAQ. The CDR3 DNA follows: TGTGCCAGCAGCCCTACTGGGGCGGGAGGCGGTGAGCAGTTCTTC. Its translation is CASSPTGAGGGEQFF.

This chain joins TRBV30 and TRBJ2-5, with D tentatively TRBD1 (6 bases). Deletions cut 0 bases from V and 5 bases from J, with 13 bases between. The germline CDR1 and CDR2 sequences are GTSNPN and SVGIG (reference sequence). CDR3 size: 14 residues. DNA of the CDR3: TGTGCCTGGAGTGTACTAGGGACACCGGAGACCCAGTACTTC. It is translated as CAWSVLGTPETQYF.

The gene calls are TRBV27 and TRBJ2-3; weak D call: TRBD1 (5 bases). The CDR3 contains 14 residues. In germline, CDR1 is MNHEY, CDR2 SMNVEV (reference sequence). V gave up 4 bases and J gave up 2 bases, with 10 bases separating them. The CDR3 sequence is CASSSADTTDTQYF. The CDR3 nucleotides are TGTGCCAGCAGTTCCGCGGACACCACAGATACGCAGTATTTT.

This sequence joins TRBV6-4 and TRBJ1-5; D ambiguous. This CDR3 has 13 residues. Germline lookup yields CDR1 MRHNA and CDR2 SNTAGT. The V gene lost 0 bases and the J gene lost 7 bases, with 7 bases spanning the gap. CDR3 residues: CASSDSIGQPQHF. The DNA for the CDR3 is TGTGCCAGCAGTGACTCGATTGGACAGCCCCAGCATTTT.

The chain joins TRBV6-5 to TRBJ2-7; 10 nucleotides agree with TRBD2. V gave up 4 bases and J gave up 5 bases; unmatched junction bases: 5. Per the germline V gene, CDR1 is MNHEY and CDR2 is SVGAGI. The CDR3 runs to 14 residues. The CDR3 sequence: CASSSSGRADEQYF. The CDR3 nucleotides read TGTGCCAGCAGTTCAAGCGGGAGGGCCGACGAGCAGTACTTC.

The rearrangement uses TRBV10-3 and TRBJ1-1; 11 bases map to TRBD1. Unmatched junction bases numbered 11, after V lost 4 bases and J lost 10 bases. The CDR3 is 15 amino acids. The V gene's germline CDR1 is ENHRY and CDR2 SYGVKD. This CDR3 reads CAISGGQGARGGAFF. The CDR3 region has the DNA TGTGCCATCAGTGGCGGACAGGGGGCGCGAGGTGGAGCTTTCTTT.